This note documents a single T cell receptor beta chain sequence. Its antigen is still unknown. The data stem from a study of CD8 T cells in ankylosing spondylitis. Study outcomes and limitations: Apparently characteristic of ankylosing spondylitis blood was a TCR beta motif (eight highly homologous variants). The study looked at matched synovial fluid samples from ankylosing spondylitis patients. Disease-linked clones were reported to be significantly enriched there.

TCRdb recomputed calls from the 5' RACE reads with MiXCR, one row per CDR3 protein. Of about 700,000 distinct CDR3 sequences in the sample, roughly 19% were seen once. Trimming took 2 bases from V and 9 from J; bases not matched to a gene: 9. CDR1 and CDR2 (germline): DFQATT, SNEGSKA (reference sequence). This CDR3 is built from 15 residues. The specimen was blood, either unsorted or a sorted T cell fraction (not recorded which). The sequence derives from a male donor with ankylosing spondylitis. This chain links TRBV20-1 with TRBJ1-6, with 8 bases matching TRBD1. Here the CDR3 DNA reads TGCAGTGCTAGAAATGGACAGGGCGTAATTTCACCCCTCCACTTT. Its protein is CSARNGQGVISPLHF.